The T cell receptor (beta chain) described here comes from a study of blood T cell repertoires in COVID-19. The wider study: Donors in the United States, Italy and Spain gave samples during acute or convalescent COVID-19. Nucleic acid was either cDNA or gDNA, and it came from T cells, B-cell-depleted T cells, or PBMCs.

In the authors' methods: For nucleated cells, counts were estimated from reference gene primer amplification. The table came from immunoSEQ multiplex PCR; TCRdb's copy has only in-frame clones and leaves some out. V and J calls and clone size are given by that table; D and trimming were obtained from the DNA. The sample has 110,000 or so clones, 80% to 90% seen once; the top ten hold approximately 4.3%. Germline-derived CDR1 and CDR2 are GTSNPN and SVGIG (reference sequence). After removal of 5 bases from V and 6 bases from J, the junction contained 6 bases not matched to a gene. The CDR3 totals 13 residues.

The chain is built from TRBV30 and TRBJ1-2, with 10 bases identical to TRBD1. The source material was peripheral blood. The source of this sequence is a woman in her fifties or sixties with acute or convalescent COVID-19. In nucleotides, the CDR3 is TGTGCCTGGGCACGACAGGGGGCGGATGGCTACACCTTC. It is translated as CAWARQGADGYTF. The full variable domain, completed using reference TRBV30 and TRBJ1-2, is SQTIHQWPATLVQPVGSPLSLECTVEGTSNPNLYWYRQAAGRGLQLLFYSVGIGQISSEVPQNLSASRPQDRQFILSSKKLLLSDSGFYLCAWARQGADGYTFGSGTRLTVV.